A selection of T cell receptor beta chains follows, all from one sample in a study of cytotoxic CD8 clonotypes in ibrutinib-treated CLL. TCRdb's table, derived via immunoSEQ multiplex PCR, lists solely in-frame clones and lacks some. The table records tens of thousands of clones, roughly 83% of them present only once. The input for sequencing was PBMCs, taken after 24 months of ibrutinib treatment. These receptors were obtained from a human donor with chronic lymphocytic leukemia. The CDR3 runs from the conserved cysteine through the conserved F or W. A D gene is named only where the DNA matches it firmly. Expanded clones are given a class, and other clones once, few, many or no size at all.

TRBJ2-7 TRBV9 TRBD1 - TGTGCCAGCAGCGTAGCGGGACAGTCAAAATACGAGCAGTACTTC CASSVAGQSKYEQYF
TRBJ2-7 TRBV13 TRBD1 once TGTGCCAGCAGTTCTGGGACAGTCTCCTACGAGCAGTACTTC CASSSGTVSYEQYF
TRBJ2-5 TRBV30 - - TGTGCCTGGACTCCGTCGGGGCAACAAGAGACCCAGTACTTC CAWTPSGQQETQYF
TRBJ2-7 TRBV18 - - TGTGCCAGCTCACCGGCGACAGGAGGAGGTTACGAGCAGTACTTC CASSPATGGGYEQYF
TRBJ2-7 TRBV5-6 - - TGTGCCAGCAGCTTGGGGCCCCCGGGCAGGTCCTACGAGCAGTACTTC CASSLGPPGRSYEQYF
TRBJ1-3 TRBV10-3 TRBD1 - TGTGCCATCAGACCGGGACAGGCTGGAAACACCATATATTTT CAIRPGQAGNTIYF
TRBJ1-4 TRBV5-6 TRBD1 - TGTGCCAGCAGCTCGTATAACAGGGGGCGCGGGGTAGAAAAACTGTTTTTT CASSSYNRGRGVEKLFF
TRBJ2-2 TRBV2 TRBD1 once TGTGCCAGCAGTCCGGACAGGACGAACACCGGGGAGCTGTTTTTT CASSPDRTNTGELFF
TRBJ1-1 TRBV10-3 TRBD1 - TGTGCCGCCAGGGGGGACACTGAAGCTTTCTTT CAARGDTEAFF
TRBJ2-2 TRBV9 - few TGTGCCAGCAGCGTAGAGGAGTCAGAGTACACCGGGGAGCTGTTTTTT CASSVEESEYTGELFF
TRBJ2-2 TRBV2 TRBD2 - TGTGCCAGCAGAGGACTAGCGGGAGGGTTCAACACCGGGGAGCTGTTTTTT CASRGLAGGFNTGELFF
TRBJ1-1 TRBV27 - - TGTGCCAGCAGTCTTAACAGAGACACTGAAGCTTTCTTT CASSLNRDTEAFF
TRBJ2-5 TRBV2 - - TGTGCCAGCAGTCAAGAGACCCAGTACTTC CASSQETQYF
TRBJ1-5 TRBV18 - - TGTGCCAGCTCCGGGGGGCCCTACAATCAGCCCCAGCATTTT CASSGGPYNQPQHF
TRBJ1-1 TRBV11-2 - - TGTGCCAGCAGCTTAGTCGGTCCTCCGAACACTGAAGCTTTCTTT CASSLVGPPNTEAFF
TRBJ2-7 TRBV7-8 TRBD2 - TGTGCCAGCAGCTCGTACAGACTAGCGGGGAGGGGCGAGCAGTACTTC CASSSYRLAGRGEQYF
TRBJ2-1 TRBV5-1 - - TGCGCCAGCAGCTTGGGAGGGAGGGGGAATGAGCAGTTCTTC CASSLGGRGNEQFF
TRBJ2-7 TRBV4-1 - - TGCGCCAGCAGCCAAGTAGTCGGTGGGTTCAGTGAGAGCGAGCAGTACTTC CASSQVVGGFSESEQYF
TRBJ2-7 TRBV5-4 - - TGTGCCAGCAGCTTGGGAGGGCAGGGGACCTACGAGCAGTACTTC CASSLGGQGTYEQYF
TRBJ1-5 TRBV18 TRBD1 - TGTGCCAGCTCAGGACAGGCCGATAGCAATCAGCCCCAGCATTTT CASSGQADSNQPQHF
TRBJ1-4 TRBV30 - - TGTGCCTGGAGTCCAGGGACCCGGGCACTAGTTTTT CAWSPGTRALVF
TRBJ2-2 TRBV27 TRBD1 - TGTGCCAGCAGGGGACAGGGCTTAACCGGGGAGCTGTTTTTT CASRGQGLTGELFF
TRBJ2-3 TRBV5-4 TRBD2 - TGTGCCAGCAGCTCAGGACTAGATTCAGATACGCAGTATTTT CASSSGLDSDTQYF
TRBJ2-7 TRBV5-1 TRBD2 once TGCGCCAGCAGCTTAATAGCGGGAGCAGTGATGTACGAGCAGTACTTC CASSLIAGAVMYEQYF
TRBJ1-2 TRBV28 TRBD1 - TGTGCCAGTAACGAGCAGGGGGTAGGCTATGGCTACACCTTC CASNEQGVGYGYTF
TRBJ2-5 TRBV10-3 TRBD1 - TGTGCCATCAGTGTAAGGACAGGGGGCGATGAGACCCAGTACTTC CAISVRTGGDETQYF
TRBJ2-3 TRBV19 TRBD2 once TGTGCCAGTAGTCTACAAGCGGGATTGAACGGAGATACGCAGTATTTT CASSLQAGLNGDTQYF
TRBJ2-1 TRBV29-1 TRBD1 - TGCAGCGTTGGGGGGACAGGGGGACCCAATGAGCAGTTCTTC CSVGGTGGPNEQFF
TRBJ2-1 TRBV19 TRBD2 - TGTGCCAGTAGTATAGGGCTAGCGGGAGATGAGCAGTTCTTC CASSIGLAGDEQFF
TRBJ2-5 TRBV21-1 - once TGTGCCAGCATGTTTGAGGGCAGGGGAGAGACCCAGTACTTC CASMFEGRGETQYF
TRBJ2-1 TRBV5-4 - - TGTGCCAGCAGCTCGGGATCTGCTGCTCGGAATGAGCAGTTCTTC CASSSGSAARNEQFF
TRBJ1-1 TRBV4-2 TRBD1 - TGTGCCAGCAGCCTCAAACCCGGGGACAGGAGATTTGAAGCTTTCTTT CASSLKPGDRRFEAFF
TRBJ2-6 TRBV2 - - TGTGCCAGCAGTGAAGCGGGCAGGGGACTCTCTGGGGCCAACGTCCTGACTTTC CASSEAGRGLSGANVLTF
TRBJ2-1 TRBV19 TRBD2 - TGTGCCAGTAGTATGGCTAGCGGGACGACCTACAATGAGCAGTTCTTC CASSMASGTTYNEQFF
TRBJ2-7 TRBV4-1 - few TGCGCCAGCAGCCAAGATATTATAATCGAATACGAGCAGTACTTC CASSQDIIIEYEQYF
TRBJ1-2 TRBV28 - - TGTGCCAGCAGCTCCGGGACGACGGCTTTTGGCTACACCTTC CASSSGTTAFGYTF
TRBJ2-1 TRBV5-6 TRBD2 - TGTGCCAGCAGGGAAGCGGGGCCCTACAATGAGCAGTTCTTC CASREAGPYNEQFF
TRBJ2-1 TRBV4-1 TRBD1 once TGCGCCAGCAGCCCGGGACAGAACAATGAGCAGTTCTTC CASSPGQNNEQFF
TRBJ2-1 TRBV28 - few TGTGCCAGCAGTTTATGGGCGGGGGCCAATGAGCAGTTCTTC CASSLWAGANEQFF
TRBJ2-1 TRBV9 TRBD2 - TGTGCCAGCAGCTCCCCGCCGTCAGCGGGAGGTGGTAATGAGCAGTTCTTC CASSSPPSAGGGNEQFF
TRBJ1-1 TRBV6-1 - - TGTGCCAGCAGTGAACAAGGGAAGCCTGAAGCTTTCTTT CASSEQGKPEAFF
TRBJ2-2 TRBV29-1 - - TGCAGCGTCGCCCGGGACCCGAACACCGGGGAGCTGTTTTTT CSVARDPNTGELFF
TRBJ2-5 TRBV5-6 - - TGTGCCAGCAGCTTAGGGGGTTGGGGGCAAGAGACCCAGTACTTC CASSLGGWGQETQYF
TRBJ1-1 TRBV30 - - TGTGCCTGGTACGAGGAGACGAACACTGAAGCTTTCTTT CAWYEETNTEAFF
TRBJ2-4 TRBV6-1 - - TGTGCCAGCAGTGAATTTTTAGAGAAACGGAAAAACATTCAGTACTTC CASSEFLEKRKNIQYF
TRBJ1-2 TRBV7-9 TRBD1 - TGTGCCAGCAGCTCGGACAGGATTAACTATGGCTACACCTTC CASSSDRINYGYTF
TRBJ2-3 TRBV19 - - TGTGCCACCGAAAGCCGAACAGATACGCAGTATTTT CATESRTDTQYF
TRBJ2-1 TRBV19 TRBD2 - TGTGCCAGTAGTAGCCAGGGACTAGCGGACAATGAGCAGTTCTTC CASSSQGLADNEQFF
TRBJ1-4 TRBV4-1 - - TGCGCCAGCAGCCAAGTATTTTCAACTAATGAAAAACTGTTTTTT CASSQVFSTNEKLFF
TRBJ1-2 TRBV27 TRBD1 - TGTGCCAGCAGTTCGGACAGGATCTATGGCTACACCTTC CASSSDRIYGYTF
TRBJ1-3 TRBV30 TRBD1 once TGTGCCTGCGGACAGGGTTGGGAAAGCACCATATATTTT CACGQGWESTIYF
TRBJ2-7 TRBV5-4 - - TGTGCCAGCAGCTTGTCGCCAAGCTCCTACGAGCAGTACTTC CASSLSPSSYEQYF
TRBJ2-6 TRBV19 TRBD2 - TGTGCCAGTAGACTGCTAGCGGGAACCTTCTCTGGGGCCAACGTCCTGACTTTC CASRLLAGTFSGANVLTF
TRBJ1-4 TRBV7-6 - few TGTGCCAGCAGCCCTACATTGGGGCACACAACTAATGAAAAACTGTTTTTT CASSPTLGHTTNEKLFF
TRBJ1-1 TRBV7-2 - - TGTGCCAGCAGCCGATCGACTGTGAACACTGAAGCTTTCTTT CASSRSTVNTEAFF